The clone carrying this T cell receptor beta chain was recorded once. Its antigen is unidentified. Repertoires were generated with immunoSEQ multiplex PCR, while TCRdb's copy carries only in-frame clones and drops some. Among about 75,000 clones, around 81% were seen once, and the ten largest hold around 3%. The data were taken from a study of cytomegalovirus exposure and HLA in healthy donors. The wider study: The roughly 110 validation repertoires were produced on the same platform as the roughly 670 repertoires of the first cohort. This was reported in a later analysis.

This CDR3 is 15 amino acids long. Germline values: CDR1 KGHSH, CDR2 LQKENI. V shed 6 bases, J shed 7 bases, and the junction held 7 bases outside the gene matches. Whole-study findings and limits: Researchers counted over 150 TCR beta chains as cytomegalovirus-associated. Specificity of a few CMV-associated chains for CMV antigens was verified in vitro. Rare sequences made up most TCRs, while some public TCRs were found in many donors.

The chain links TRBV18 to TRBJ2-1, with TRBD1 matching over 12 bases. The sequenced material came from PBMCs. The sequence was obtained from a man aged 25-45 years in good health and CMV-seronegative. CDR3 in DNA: TGTGCCAGCTCGCGAGGGACAGGGGGCATGAATGAGCAGTTCTTC. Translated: CASSRGTGGMNEQFF.